The 25 T cell receptor beta chains given below trace back to one sample, sequenced in a study of blood T cell repertoires in COVID-19. Profiled with immunoSEQ multiplex PCR; TCRdb holds only in-frame clones, not every one. This sample has hundreds of thousands of clones, with 75% to 85% found just once. The sequencing input was PBMCs or T cells enriched from blood (not recorded which). Receptor source: a man younger than 40 with acute COVID-19.

This chain links TRBV7-9 with TRBJ2-5, with a weak D call TRBD2 (5 bases). Trimming took off 6 bases at V and 4 bases at J, with 12 bases between the two ends. This CDR3 contains 13 residues. Germline V lookup: CDR1 SEHNR, CDR2 FQNEAQ (reference sequence). The CDR3 region is CASSRLAGETQYF. Written as DNA, the CDR3 is TGTGCCAGCAGTCGTCTCGCGGGAGAGACCCAGTACTTC.

The chain uses TRBV30 and TRBJ1-1; the D is unclear. The V gene's germline CDR1 is GTSNPN and CDR2 SVGIG (reference sequence). Trimming took 2 bases from V and 5 from J, leaving 12 bases between them. The CDR3 runs 13 residues. CDR3: CAWSIQTGTEAFF. The CDR3 DNA sequence: TGTGCCTGGAGTATCCAGACGGGAACTGAAGCTTTCTTT.

The chain couples TRBV10-1 to TRBJ2-1, with D hard to call. V was cut by 3 bases and J by 0 bases, with 12 bases left in between. The CDR3 totals 16 residues. The V gene's germline CDR1 is WNHNN and CDR2 SYGVQD (reference sequence). The CDR3 nucleotides read TGCGCCAGCAGTGATTATGTCTCGAGCTCCTACAATGAGCAGTTCTTC. Translated: CASSDYVSSSYNEQFF.

This clone turned up a few times. The genes are TRBV2 and TRBJ2-1, with 11 positions matching TRBD2. The trim removed 5 bases at V and 7 bases at J, leaving 10 bases unmatched. This CDR3 is built from 16 residues. Per the germline V gene, CDR1 is SNHLY and CDR2 is FYNNEI. CDR3 nucleotide sequence: TGTGCCAGCAGTCAAGAGACGGGACTAGCGGTGAATGAGCAGTTCTTC. This sequence encodes CASSQETGLAVNEQFF.

This rearrangement joins TRBV12-5 to TRBJ1-3; no clear D. V lost 6 bases and J lost 2, with 14 bases in between. Germline V gives CDR1 LGHNT, CDR2 FRNRAP. This CDR3 contains 15 residues. The CDR3 region has the DNA TGTGCTAGTGGATCTGGGCTGATAACTGGAAACACCATATATTTT. Amino acid sequence: CASGSGLITGNTIYF.

This clone has just one count. The chain couples TRBV19 to TRBJ2-5; a weak D match, TRBD1 (6 bases). V was cut by 5 bases and J by 4 bases, with 14 bases left in between. The CDR3 is 14 amino acids. The germline V gene has CDR1 LNHDA and CDR2 SQIVND (reference sequence). CDR3 in amino acids: CASSSQGLGETQYF. CDR3 nucleotides: TGTGCCAGTAGTTCACAGGGTTTAGGAGAGACCCAGTACTTC.

This chain uses TRBV2 with TRBJ2-3; maybe TRBD1 (6 bases). The ends were cut back, 0 bases at V and 0 bases at J, with 16 bases in the middle. Looked up from germline, CDR1 is SNHLY and CDR2 is FYNNEI. The CDR3 spans 18 residues. CDR3 sequence reads: CASSEATGIGLSTDTQYF. CDR3 DNA sequence: TGTGCCAGCAGTGAAGCAACAGGGATCGGGTTGAGCACAGATACGCAGTATTTT.

This clone was counted a few times. The chain uses TRBV29-1 and TRBJ2-7, with D maybe TRBD1 (6 bases). The CDR3 runs 14 residues. Germline V gives CDR1 SQVTM, CDR2 ANQGSEA. Trimming stripped 6 bases from V and 5 bases from J, with 20 bases between. CDR3 sequence (DNA): TGCAGCGTCGTAACAGGGTTGGTGTCCGACGAGCAGTACTTC. Translation: CSVVTGLVSDEQYF.

This clone was seen just once. The chain couples TRBV11-2 to TRBJ2-3; TRBD1 is a possible D gene (6 bases). There are 14 residues in the CDR3. The V and J ends lost 1 base and 6 bases respectively, with 11 bases between them. Germline CDR1 reads SGHAT; CDR2 reads FQNNGV. DNA of the CDR3: TGTGCCAGCAGCTTAGGCCGGACAGAGGATACGCAGTATTTT. It is translated as CASSLGRTEDTQYF.

J is TRBJ1-2 and V is TRBV4-2, with D possibly being TRBD1 (6 bases). V gave up 0 bases and J gave up 0 bases, with 20 bases separating them. From germline, CDR1 is LGHNA and CDR2 YNFKEQ. This CDR3 contains 19 residues. CDR3 sequence: CASSQEGGVAERTNYGYTF. In DNA, the CDR3 is TGTGCCAGCAGCCAAGAAGGGGGGGTCGCGGAGCGCACTAACTATGGCTACACCTTC.

The chain links TRBV30 to TRBJ2-2; possible D gene TRBD1, 5 bases. This CDR3 has 12 amino acids. In germline, CDR1 is GTSNPN, CDR2 SVGIG (reference sequence). Trimming removed 1 base from V and 5 bases from J, with 5 bases in between. The CDR3 nucleotides are TGTGCCTGGAGTGGACAGACCGGGGAGCTGTTTTTT. Translated, it gives CAWSGQTGELFF.

The chain links TRBV9 to TRBJ2-1; tentative D call: TRBD2 (6 bases). CDR1 SGDLS and CDR2 YYNGEE come from the germline V gene. The CDR3 sequence is 16 residues long. Trimming pared 4 bases from V and 3 bases from J, leaving 17 bases between. In DNA, the CDR3 is TGTGCCAGCAGCTCGGAGGGCAGGGCAAGCTACAATGAGCAGTTCTTC. It is translated as CASSSEGRASYNEQFF.

This chain uses TRBV5-1 with TRBJ2-3; TRBD2 agrees at 13 bases. The CDR3 is 18 residues long. The germline CDR1 and CDR2 sequences are SGHRS and YFSETQ. The junction had 8 bases not matched to a gene; V was cut back by 4 bases and J by 0 bases. The CDR3 reads CASSPRLAGGSSTDTQYF. For the CDR3, the DNA is TGCGCCAGCAGCCCCCGACTAGCGGGGGGCTCTAGCACAGATACGCAGTATTTT. Combining the CDR3 with reference TRBV5-1 and TRBJ2-3 gives the whole variable domain KAGVTQTPRYLIKTRGQQVTLSCSPISGHRSVSWYQQTPGQGLQFLFEYFSETQRNKGNFPGRFSGRQFSNSRSEMNVSTLELGDSALYLCASSPRLAGGSSTDTQYFGPGTRLTVL.

The rearrangement links TRBV21-1 to TRBJ2-3; the D call TRBD1 from the table was never checked on the DNA. TRBV21-1 is a documented pseudogene. The CDR3 runs 15 residues. CDR3 nucleotides: TGTGCCAGCAGCAAAGACGAACAGGGGAAAGATACGCAGTATTTT. Residues: CASSKDEQGKDTQYF.

The chain is built from TRBV6-1 and TRBJ1-6; tentative D call: TRBD1 (6 bases). V was cut by 3 bases and J by 10 bases, with 13 bases left in between. CDR1 is MNHNS and CDR2 is SASEGT in the germline V gene. The CDR3 contains 14 residues. CDR3 coding DNA: TGTGCCAGCAGTGATACTTCGGGGGGCTCACCCCTCCACTTT. Translation: CASSDTSGGSPLHF.

This clone was counted once. The chain recombines TRBV5-6 with TRBJ1-2, with D tentatively TRBD1 (5 bases). The V and J ends lost 0 bases and 2 bases respectively, with 14 bases between them. CDR1 and CDR2 from the germline V gene are SGHDT and YYEEEE. This CDR3 has 16 residues. The CDR3 DNA sequence: TGTGCCAGCAGCTTGGGTGGCACAGGTGTAAACTATGGCTACACCTTC. It codes for CASSLGGTGVNYGYTF.

Of note for this clone: Other nucleotide sequences from this sample produce the same CDR3. Written as DNA, the CDR3 is TGTGCCAGCTCGACAGGGGGCGGTCAGCCCCAGCATTTT. Its translation is CASSTGGGQPQHF. The rearrangement links TRBV27 to TRBJ1-5, with TRBD1 matching 10 bases. The CDR3 is 13 amino acids. V shed 8 bases, J shed 6 bases, and the junction held 4 bases outside the gene matches. Germline values: CDR1 MNHEY, CDR2 SMNVEV (reference sequence).

This chain links TRBV28 with TRBJ1-5; D ambiguous. The germline V and J ends were trimmed by 6 bases and 4 bases, with 13 bases remaining between them. The CDR3 is made up of 14 amino acids. Looked up from germline, CDR1 is MDHEN and CDR2 is SYDVKM. CDR3 in DNA: TGTGCCAGCAGATCTCGGTGGTGGAATCAGCCCCAGCATTTT. The encoded protein is CASRSRWWNQPQHF. Supplemented by reference TRBV28 and TRBJ1-5, the full variable domain reads DVKVTQSSRYLVKRTGEKVFLECVQDMDHENMFWYRQDPGLGLRLIYFSYDVKMKEKGDIPEGYSVSREKKERFSLILESASTNQTSMYLCASRSRWWNQPQHFGDGTRLSIL.

The chain is built from TRBV12-3 or TRBV12-4 and TRBJ1-1; the D is unclear. CDR3 length: 13 amino acids. V lost 3 bases and J lost 2, with 7 bases in between. The CDR3 here is CASSFFLNTEAFF. The CDR3 nucleotides read TGTGCCAGCAGTTTTTTCCTTAACACTGAAGCTTTCTTT.

This clone appeared many times. V and J are TRBV4-1 and TRBJ1-3, with D perhaps TRBD1 (6 bases). Germline V gene lookup returns CDR1 MGHRA and CDR2 YSYEKL. V lost 0 bases, J lost 0 bases, and 12 bases lay in between. The CDR3 is made up of 17 amino acids. CDR3 residues: CASSQETTGISGNTIYF. DNA for the CDR3: TGCGCCAGCAGCCAAGAAACCACAGGGATCTCTGGAAACACCATATATTTT.

V usage is TRBV10-1 and J usage is TRBJ1-5; D unresolved. Germline V gives CDR1 WNHNN, CDR2 SYGVQD (reference sequence). V dropped 7 bases and J dropped 6 bases, with 10 bases sitting between them. The CDR3 has 12 residues. The CDR3 spells CASTVKSQPQHF. DNA of the CDR3: TGCGCCAGCACGGTTAAAAGTCAGCCCCAGCATTTT.

The chain couples TRBV7-9 to TRBJ1-3, with D tentatively TRBD1 (5 bases). Germline V gene data show CDR1 as SEHNR and CDR2 as FQNEAQ (reference sequence). Trimming took 5 bases from V and 9 from J, leaving 11 bases between them. CDR3 length: 12 residues. For the CDR3, the DNA is TGTGCCAGCAGCGCGGGGGGTCCCACCATATATTTT. It yields the protein CASSAGGPTIYF.

This chain connects TRBV15 to TRBJ2-7; D unresolved. The CDR3 loop spans 16 amino acids. The ends were cut back, 1 base at V and 5 bases at J, with 18 bases in the middle. Per germline, CDR1 LNHNV and CDR2 YYDKDF (reference sequence). CDR3 nucleotides: TGTGCCACCAGCAGAGTGGGCCCGACCCCCTTCCACGAGCAGTACTTC. It yields the protein CATSRVGPTPFHEQYF.

The chain is built from TRBV5-6 and TRBJ1-6, with TRBD1 matching 8 bases. The CDR3 totals 18 residues. After removal of 3 bases from V and 0 bases from J, the junction contained 8 bases not matched to a gene. Germline V gene lookup returns CDR1 SGHDT and CDR2 YYEEEE. CDR3 sequence: CASSSDRVVGSYNSPLHF. CDR3 coding DNA: TGTGCCAGCAGCTCGGACAGGGTAGTCGGCTCCTATAATTCACCCCTCCACTTT.

V and J are TRBV18 and TRBJ1-5; a possible D gene is TRBD1 (5 bases). The CDR3 is 17 residues long. Germline values: CDR1 KGHSH, CDR2 LQKENI. V lost 2 bases and J lost 0, with 14 bases in between. The CDR3 coding sequence is TGTGCCAGCTCACCATCGAAGACAGTTGATAGCAATCAGCCCCAGCATTTT. It is translated as CASSPSKTVDSNQPQHF.